This TCR beta chain emerged from a study of tissue T cells after allogeneic stem cell transplantation. Trimming took off 0 bases at V and 6 bases at J, with 4 bases between the two ends. There are 11 residues in the CDR3. CDR1 is NSHNY and CDR2 is SYGAGN in the germline V gene. Assay used: immunoSEQ multiplex PCR; TCRdb lists only in-frame clones, some missing. Of 20,000 to 25,000 clones in the sample, roughly 72% are singletons; the top ten hold 0.65% to 0.75%. Study-level findings and limits: Which tissue TCRs were alloreactive or antigen-specific was not determined. Some clones might be persisting host cells. Motif-based clustering found tissue-specific repertoire signatures shared across patients, though few clones were shared. Limitations included a small, clinically heterogeneous cohort and limited sampling depth. Blood and spleen captured only part of the tissue TCR repertoire.

In its sample, this clone was seen a few times. No antigen is known for it. Gene labels here are mouse ones. The read ends 1 residue before the CDR3 terminus; that terminus is restored from the germline J gene. The rearrangement links TRBV13-1 to TRBJ2-7; D is uncertain. This sequence originates from a female BALB/c mouse in good health. The mice in this strain carry MHC haplotype H2-d. Sequences were obtained from spleen. The CDR3 protein is CASSDDFEQYF. The CDR3 DNA, read in part, is TGTGCCAGCAGTGATGACTTTGAACAGTAC.